This TCR beta chain was documented in a study of blood T cell repertoires in COVID-19. As for the study in general: Acute and convalescent COVID-19 samples came from the United States, Italy and Spain. PBMCs, B-cell-depleted T cells, or T cells were the source of the cDNA or gDNA that made up the material.

As originally analysed: Reference gene primer amplification yielded estimated nucleated cell counts. Sequenced by immunoSEQ multiplex PCR; TCRdb stores in-frame clones only, minus some. That table supplies the V and J calls and clone size; D and trimming were determined from the DNA. The sample lists roughly 190,000 clones; around 90% were seen once. This CDR3 comprises 14 residues. Losses at the gene ends were 3 bases for V and 5 bases for J; bases not matched to a gene: 2. Germline V CDR1 and CDR2: MGHRA, YSYEKL. The sequence was obtained from a man between 45 and 60 years old with acute or convalescent COVID-19. The specimen was peripheral blood. J is TRBJ2-1 and V is TRBV4-1, with TRBD2 matching 9 bases. The CDR3 DNA follows: TGCGCCAGCAGCCATAGCGGGGGCAACAATGAGCAGTTCTTC. This sequence encodes CASSHSGGNNEQFF.